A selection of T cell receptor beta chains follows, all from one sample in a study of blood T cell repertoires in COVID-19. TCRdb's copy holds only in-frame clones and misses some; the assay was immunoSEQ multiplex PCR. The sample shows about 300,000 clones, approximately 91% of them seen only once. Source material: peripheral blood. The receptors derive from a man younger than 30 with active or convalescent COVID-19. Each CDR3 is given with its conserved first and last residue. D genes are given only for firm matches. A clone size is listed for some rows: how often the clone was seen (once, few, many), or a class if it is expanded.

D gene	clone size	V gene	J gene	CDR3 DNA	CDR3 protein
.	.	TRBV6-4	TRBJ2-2	TGTGCCAGCAGTGTCGAGGGCGGGAACACCGGGGAGCTGTTTTTT	CASSVEGGNTGELFF
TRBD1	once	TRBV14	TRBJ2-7	TGTGCCAGCAGCCAAGATCCCGGGACAGGGCTTTACGAGCAGTACTTC	CASSQDPGTGLYEQYF
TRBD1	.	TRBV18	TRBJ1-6	TGTGCCAGCTCACCCCTGACGGGACAGGGAGCCATGGCCCTCCACTTT	CASSPLTGQGAMALHF
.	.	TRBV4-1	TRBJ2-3	TGCGCCAGCAGCCTCCGGGAGCGGCGCGGCACAGATACGCAGTATTTT	CASSLRERRGTDTQYF
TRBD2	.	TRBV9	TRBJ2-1	TGTGCCAGCAGCGTAGGGACTAGCGGGGGAGGTGAGCAGTTCTTC	CASSVGTSGGGEQFF
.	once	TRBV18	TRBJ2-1	TGTGCCAGCTCACCACCGGGCAGGGAAAACAATGAGCAGTTCTTC	CASSPPGRENNEQFF
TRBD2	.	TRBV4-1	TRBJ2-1	TGCGCCAGCAGCCAAAGTAGCGGGGTTAGCTACAATGAGCAGTTCTTC	CASSQSSGVSYNEQFF
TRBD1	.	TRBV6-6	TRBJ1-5	TGTGCCACGGGAACAGGGGGCAATCAGCCCCAGCATTTT	CATGTGGNQPQHF
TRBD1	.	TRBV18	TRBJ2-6	TGTGCCAGCTCAGGTCCAGGGGGCGGCTCTGGGGCCAACGTCCTGACTTTC	CASSGPGGGSGANVLTF
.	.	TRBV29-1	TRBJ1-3	TGCAGCGTTGAAGGTAGACAGAGCTCTGGAAACACCATATATTTT	CSVEGRQSSGNTIYF
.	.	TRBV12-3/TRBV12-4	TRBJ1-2	TGTGCCAGCAGTTTACGGAGGTACTATGGCTACACCTTC	CASSLRRYYGYTF
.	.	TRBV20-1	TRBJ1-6	TGCAGTGCTAGTGGGGGGGTCGGGAATTCACCCCTCCACTTT	CSASGGVGNSPLHF
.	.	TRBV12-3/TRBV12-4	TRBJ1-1	TGTGCCAGCAGACGACAGCTGAACACTGAAGCTTTCTTT	CASRRQLNTEAFF
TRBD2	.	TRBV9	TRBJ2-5	TGTGCCAGCAGCACCAGCGGGGGGTGGCAAGAGACCCAGTACTTC	CASSTSGGWQETQYF
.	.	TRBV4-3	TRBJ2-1	TGCGCCAGCAGCCAAGACCTCAAAACTAGTGAGTCCTACAATGAGCAGTTCTTC	CASSQDLKTSESYNEQFF
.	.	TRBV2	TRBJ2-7	TGTGCCAGCAAGGAGTTATCCTACGAGCAGTACTTC	CASKELSYEQYF
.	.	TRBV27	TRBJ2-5	TGTGCCAGCAGTTCCCCAGGGAAAGAGACCCAGTACTTC	CASSSPGKETQYF
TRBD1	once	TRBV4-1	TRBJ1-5	TGCGCCAGCAGCATGACCCCGGGACAGGGTGATCAGCCCCAGCATTTT	CASSMTPGQGDQPQHF
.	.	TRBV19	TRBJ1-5	TGTGCCAGTACCCCCCGCGGGGAGGGCTATCAGCCCCAGCATTTT	CASTPRGEGYQPQHF
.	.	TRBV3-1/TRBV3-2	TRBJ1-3	TGTGCCAGCAGCCAAGATCCTGGCTTGGTTGGTTACCGCTCTGGAAACACCATATATTTT	CASSQDPGLVGYRSGNTIYF
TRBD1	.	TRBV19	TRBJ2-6	TGTGCCAGTAGTGTTCCGGGACAGGGTTACACTGGGGCCAACGTCCTGACTTTC	CASSVPGQGYTGANVLTF
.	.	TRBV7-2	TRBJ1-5	TGTGCCAGCAGCTTAGCCGGTTTCAATCAGCCCCAGCATTTT	CASSLAGFNQPQHF
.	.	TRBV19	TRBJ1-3	TGTGCCAGTACCTCGCCCCTTGCGGTTTGGAACACCATATATTTT	CASTSPLAVWNTIYF
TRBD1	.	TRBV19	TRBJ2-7	TGTGCCAGTAGCCGGGGACAGGGACTCTCCTACGAGCAGTACTTC	CASSRGQGLSYEQYF